The 17 T cell receptor beta chains given below trace back to one sample, sequenced in a study of CD8+ T cells in alopecia areata. cDNA prepared by RNA extraction and subsequent reverse transcription served as the template for sequencing. TCRdb's copy holds only in-frame clones and misses some; the assay was immunoSEQ multiplex PCR. This table holds roughly 220,000 clones, 66% found once. The treatment here: oral pan-JAK inhibitor, 5-10 mg twice daily. The source material was CD4+ T cells sorted from blood, sampled at week 44, from a patient treated with tofacitinib. The receptors come from a human donor with alopecia areata.

The chain carries TRBV28 and TRBJ2-7, with TRBD2 matching over 13 bases. In germline, CDR1 is MDHEN, CDR2 SYDVKM. Trimming cost V 6 bases and J 2 bases; bases outside gene matches: 4. The CDR3 is made up of 15 amino acids. CDR3 protein: CASRETSGGAYEQYF. CDR3 sequence (DNA): TGTGCCAGCAGAGAAACTAGCGGGGGGGCCTACGAGCAGTACTTC.

The chain has TRBV4-3 and TRBJ1-1, with D perhaps matching TRBD1 (6 bases). The CDR3 has 13 residues. From germline, CDR1 is LGHNA and CDR2 YSLEER. The V end was cut by 0 bases, the J end by 8 bases, with 10 bases between. CDR3 protein: CASSQDTDSEAFF. The CDR3 bases are TGCGCCAGCAGCCAAGATACGGACAGCGAAGCTTTCTTT.

This clone was detected ten times or more. The chain carries TRBV23-1 and TRBJ1-2; 9 nucleotides match TRBD1. TRBV23-1 is designated an ORF whose function remains uncertain. Losses at the gene ends were 0 bases for V and 10 bases for J; bases not matched to a gene: 6. The CDR3 runs to 14 residues. CDR3 coding DNA: TGCGCCAGCAGTCAATCGGGACAGGGACCCGTCTACACCTTC. Amino acid sequence: CASSQSGQGPVYTF.

The rearrangement links TRBV7-6 to TRBJ1-1, with D uncertain. This CDR3 has 15 amino acids. V dropped 6 bases and J dropped 5 bases, with 19 bases sitting between them. The germline gives CDR1 SGHVS, CDR2 FNYEAQ. CDR3 nucleotides: TGTGCCAGCAGTCCTATCCCGGGGATAAGTACTGAAGCTTTCTTT. Protein: CASSPIPGISTEAFF.

The chain has TRBV2 and TRBJ2-5; maybe TRBD1 (6 bases). Germline CDR1 SNHLY, CDR2 FYNNEI. There are 17 residues in the CDR3. V lost 0 bases and J 5 bases, leaving 19 bases between the germline ends. In nucleotides, the CDR3 is TGTGCCAGCAGTGAAGCCCTGCAACAGGGATTCGGGGAGACCCAGTACTTC. Amino acids: CASSEALQQGFGETQYF.

The chain has TRBV5-1 and TRBJ1-5; D is undetermined. The germline V and J ends were trimmed by 0 bases and 6 bases, with 4 bases remaining between them. The CDR3 extends over 12 amino acids. CDR1 and CDR2 (germline): SGHRS, YFSETQ. The CDR3 here is CASSLDPQPQHF. Written as DNA, the CDR3 is TGCGCCAGCAGCTTGGATCCTCAGCCCCAGCATTTT.

V usage is TRBV9 and J usage is TRBJ2-7, with TRBD2 identical over 9 bases. Per the germline V gene, CDR1 is SGDLS and CDR2 is YYNGEE. The V segment lost 0 bases and the J segment 1 base; nucleotides outside the gene matches: 2. CDR3 length: 15 residues. The chain's CDR3 is CASSVGLAGSYEQYF. The CDR3 DNA follows: TGTGCCAGCAGCGTAGGGCTAGCGGGGTCCTACGAGCAGTACTTC.

Only one count was recorded for this clone. The chain links TRBV4-3 to TRBJ2-4; D gene uncertain. The germline V and J ends were trimmed by 1 base and 8 bases, with 12 bases remaining between them. Germline lookup yields CDR1 LGHNA and CDR2 YSLEER. The CDR3 runs 14 residues. For the CDR3, the DNA is TGCGCCAGCAGCCAAGGCGGCAGTGGCTACATTCAGTACTTC. Its protein product is CASSQGGSGYIQYF.

The chain carries TRBV4-3 and TRBJ2-1; 12 bases map to TRBD2. This CDR3 has 17 residues. The V segment lost 2 bases and the J segment 8 bases; nucleotides outside the gene matches: 10. The germline gives CDR1 LGHNA, CDR2 YSLEER. CDR3 in amino acids: CASSQRAGTSGYDEQFF. The CDR3 nucleotides are TGCGCCAGCAGCCAAAGGGCCGGGACTAGCGGGTATGATGAGCAGTTCTTC.

The rearrangement uses TRBV6-1 and TRBJ2-7; D is possibly TRBD1 (5 bases). The CDR3 contains 14 residues. CDR1 MNHNS and CDR2 SASEGT come from the germline V gene. Trimming removed 6 bases at V and 2 bases at J, with 14 bases between. The CDR3 reads CASSANRPPYEQYF. The CDR3, as DNA: TGTGCCAGCAGCGCAAACAGGCCACCCTACGAGCAGTACTTC.

The J gene is TRBJ2-3, the V gene TRBV27, with TRBD2 matching over 14 bases. Germline V gene lookup returns CDR1 MNHEY and CDR2 SMNVEV (reference sequence). With V trimmed by 5 bases and J by 3 bases, 7 bases remained unmatched. This CDR3 is 17 amino acids long. In DNA, the CDR3 is TGTGCCAGCAGTCCAAGACTAGCGGGGGGGCTAACAGATACGCAGTATTTT. Translation gives CASSPRLAGGLTDTQYF.

This rearrangement joins TRBV28 to TRBJ1-1; tentatively, D is TRBD1 (5 bases). Germline loops: CDR1 MDHEN, CDR2 SYDVKM. Trimming left V 6 bases short and J 11 bases short, with 13 bases between. This CDR3 spans 11 amino acids. The CDR3 DNA is TGTGCCAGCAGGACCGGGACCGGTGCTTTCTTT. Translation gives CASRTGTGAFF.

Turning to this clone: This sample also contains other DNA sequences that code for the same CDR3. This chain joins TRBV4-2 and TRBJ2-3; D unclear. CDR1 is LGHNA, CDR2 YNFKEQ, per germline. This CDR3 contains 13 residues. Trimming shortened V by 0 bases and J by 4 bases, and 5 bases separated the two germline ends. The CDR3 coding sequence is TGTGCCAGCAGCCAAGATGGGGCAGATACGCAGTATTTT. Protein: CASSQDGADTQYF.

This clone came up a few times. The chain recombines TRBV25-1 with TRBJ1-2; D uncertain. This CDR3 is 13 amino acids long. Germline CDR1 and CDR2: MGHDK and SYGVNS. V was shortened by 0 bases and J by 4 bases, with 6 bases between the two germline ends. The CDR3 sequence is CASSEYGPYGYTF. The CDR3 DNA reads TGTGCCAGCAGTGAATATGGGCCCTATGGCTACACCTTC.

The chain joins TRBV27 to TRBJ1-2, with a tentative D call TRBD1 (5 bases). Trimming stripped 3 bases from V and 6 bases from J, with 14 bases between. CDR1 MNHEY and CDR2 SMNVEV come from the germline V gene (reference sequence). CDR3 length equals 14 residues. The CDR3 loop reads CASSFVGGRNGYTF. The DNA of the CDR3 is TGTGCCAGCAGTTTCGTCGGGGGAAGAAATGGCTACACCTTC.

The CDR3 region is CASSLRANTEAFF. DNA of the CDR3: TGTGCCAGCAGCTTAAGGGCTAACACTGAAGCTTTCTTT. This sequence joins TRBV7-2 and TRBJ1-1; the D is unclear. The V end lost 2 bases, the J end lost 2 bases, and 6 bases lay between the germline ends. The CDR3 loop spans 13 amino acids. Looked up from germline, CDR1 is SGHTA and CDR2 is FQGNSA.

V is TRBV2 and J is TRBJ1-6; 7 positions match TRBD1. The trim removed 10 bases at V and 5 bases at J, leaving 5 bases unmatched. CDR3 length: 13 residues. CDR1 is SNHLY, CDR2 FYNNEI, per germline. This chain's CDR3 is CANRQGDNSPLHF. In nucleotides, the CDR3 is TGTGCCAACAGACAGGGCGATAATTCACCCCTCCACTTT.